This T cell receptor beta chain appears in the sequencing data of a study of cytomegalovirus exposure and HLA in healthy donors. This clone has only one observation. With 60 Vbeta and 13 Jbeta primers, the PCR was carried out. Assay used: immunoSEQ multiplex PCR; TCRdb lists only in-frame clones, some missing. There are around 92,000 clones in the sample; 81% occur only once, and 1% to 1.5% lies in the top ten. This receptor was identified in a girl aged 2 to 9 in good health and CMV-seropositive. The specimen was PBMCs.

For the CDR3, the DNA is TGCGCCAGCAGCCCGGGAAGGAGCCCCTACGAGCAGTACTTC. Translating gives CASSPGRSPYEQYF. This chain connects TRBV4-1 to TRBJ2-7; possible D gene TRBD2, 5 bases. The germline V gene has CDR1 MGHRA and CDR2 YSYEKL. V was shortened by 4 bases and J by 2 bases, with 12 bases between the two germline ends. The CDR3 runs 14 residues.